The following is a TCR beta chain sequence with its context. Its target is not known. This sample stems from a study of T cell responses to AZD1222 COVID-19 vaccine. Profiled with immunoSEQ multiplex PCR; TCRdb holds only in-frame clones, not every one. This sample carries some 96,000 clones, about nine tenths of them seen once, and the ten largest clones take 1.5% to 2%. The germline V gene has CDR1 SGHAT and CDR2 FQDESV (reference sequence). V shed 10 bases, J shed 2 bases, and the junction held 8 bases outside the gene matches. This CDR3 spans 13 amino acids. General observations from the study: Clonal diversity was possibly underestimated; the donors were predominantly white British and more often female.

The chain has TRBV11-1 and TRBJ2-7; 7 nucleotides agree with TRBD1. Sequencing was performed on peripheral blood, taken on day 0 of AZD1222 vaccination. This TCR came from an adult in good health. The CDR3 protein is CAIGPGQTYEQYF. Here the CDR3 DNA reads TGTGCCATCGGTCCGGGACAGACCTACGAGCAGTACTTC.